This is a list of T cell receptor beta chains from one sample in a study of blood T cell repertoires in COVID-19. Method: immunoSEQ multiplex PCR; TCRdb's copy keeps in-frame clones and lacks some. The table lists 150,000 or so clones, less than 85% of them singletons. The sample consisted of PBMCs or T cells enriched from blood (not recorded which). Receptors originate from a man between 60 and 70 years old who had recovered from COVID-19. CDR3s include the opening cysteine and the closing phenylalanine or tryptophan. D genes are given only for firm matches. Only some rows state a clone size, as once, few, many or a class for expanded clones.

clone size | D gene | J gene | V gene | CDR3 DNA | CDR3 protein
few | TRBD1 | TRBJ2-1 | TRBV28 | TGTGCCAGCAGTACCGTCAACAGGGGACAGGGGCCCAGGCAGTTCTTC | CASSTVNRGQGPRQFF
once | TRBD1 | TRBJ1-1 | TRBV19 | TGTGCCAGTAGTACTCTGGACAGGAGCACTGAAGCTTTCTTT | CASSTLDRSTEAFF
- | TRBD1 | TRBJ1-3 | TRBV19 | TGTGCCAGTAGTATTGACAGGGGAAAAGCCTCTGGAAACACCATATATTTT | CASSIDRGKASGNTIYF
- | - | TRBJ2-1 | TRBV6-5 | TGTGCCAGCAGTTCCCGGACATACCCCTACAATGAGCAGTTCTTC | CASSSRTYPYNEQFF
- | TRBD2 | TRBJ2-1 | TRBV7-9 | TGTGCCAGCAGTTTACTAGCGGGGGACAATGAGCAGTTCTTC | CASSLLAGDNEQFF
- | TRBD1 | TRBJ2-3 | TRBV6-1 | TGTGCCAGCAGTGAACAGGACAGGGTGGAGGCAATAAGTTTT | CASSEQDRVEAISF
once | - | TRBJ1-1 | TRBV5-4 | TGTGCCAGCAGCTTCCGGCCGGGATCGAACACTGAAGCTTTCTTT | CASSFRPGSNTEAFF
- | - | TRBJ1-3 | TRBV9 | TGTGCCAGCAGCATCAGGGAGGCAGCGGGAAACACCATATATTTT | CASSIREAAGNTIYF
- | - | TRBJ2-2 | TRBV2 | TGTGCCAGCAGTGAAATCTGGAACACCGGGGAGCTGTTTTTT | CASSEIWNTGELFF
- | - | TRBJ1-1 | TRBV27 | TGTGCCAGCAGGCCCCTACAGGGTTTGGGGACTGAAGCTTTCTTT | CASRPLQGLGTEAFF
once | TRBD1 | TRBJ1-5 | TRBV5-5 | TGTGCCAGCCGGGACAGCGGAACGGGGAATCAGCCCCAGCATTTT | CASRDSGTGNQPQHF
- | - | TRBJ2-2 | TRBV28 | TGTGCCAGCAGGGCTCCCCTAGCGACCTTAGGAACCGGGGAGCTGTTTTTT | CASRAPLATLGTGELFF
- | - | TRBJ2-7 | TRBV6-1 | TGTGCCAGCAGTGAACTGAGTGAGCAGTACTTC | CASSELSEQYF
- | TRBD1 | TRBJ1-5 | TRBV19 | TGTGCCAGTAGTAAGACAGGGGGCAATCAGCCCCAGCATTTT | CASSKTGGNQPQHF
once | TRBD2 | TRBJ2-7 | TRBV11-2 | TGTGCCAGCAGCTTAGGCAAAGGGACTAGCGGGACCTACGAGCAGTACTTC | CASSLGKGTSGTYEQYF
- | TRBD2 | TRBJ2-7 | TRBV11-2 | TGTGCCAGCAGCTTAGAGATGGGACTAGCGGAAAGCTACGAGCAGTACTTC | CASSLEMGLAESYEQYF
- | - | TRBJ1-4 | TRBV29-1 | TGCAGCGTTGACGAGGACGGCCGCGGGGAAAAACTGTTTTTT | CSVDEDGRGEKLFF
- | - | TRBJ1-1 | TRBV19 | TGTGCCGCCAAGACAGAGCCCTACACTGAAGCTTTCTTT | CAAKTEPYTEAFF
- | TRBD2 | TRBJ2-1 | TRBV19 | TGTGCCAGTCAAACTAGCGCACCCTACAATGAGCAGTTCTTC | CASQTSAPYNEQFF
- | - | TRBJ2-6 | TRBV6-5 | TGTGCCAGCAGTTCTGCAGCGAACTCTGGGGCCAACGTCCTGACTTTC | CASSSAANSGANVLTF
once | - | TRBJ2-3 | TRBV6-5 | TGTGCCAGCAGCGGGGTTACCACAGATACGCAGTATTTT | CASSGVTTDTQYF
- | - | TRBJ1-5 | TRBV28 | TGTGCCAGCAGGGAGGGCAATCAGCCCCAGCATTTT | CASREGNQPQHF
few | - | TRBJ2-7 | TRBV6-5 | TGTGCCAGCATTGGCGATAATAGACACTACGAGCAGTACTTC | CASIGDNRHYEQYF
- | - | TRBJ2-7 | TRBV27 | TGTGCCAGCAGTTTGGGCCGGGGCTACGAGCAGTACTTC | CASSLGRGYEQYF
- | TRBD2 | TRBJ2-5 | TRBV3-1/TRBV3-2 | TGTGCCAGCAGCCAAAGTACTCCGGGACTAGCGGGAGGGCTGTTCCAGTACTTC | CASSQSTPGLAGGLFQYF
- | TRBD1 | TRBJ2-5 | TRBV14 | TGTGCCAGCAGCCTCGACAGGGTTGGGACCCAGTACTTC | CASSLDRVGTQYF
- | - | TRBJ2-5 | TRBV19 | TGTGCCAGTAGATCCGTGAGGGGGGGGGAGACCCAGTACTTC | CASRSVRGGETQYF
- | - | TRBJ1-2 | TRBV19 | TGTGCCAGTAGTAAGGGAGTCTATGGCTACACCTTC | CASSKGVYGYTF
- | TRBD2 | TRBJ2-3 | TRBV7-9 | TGTGCCAGCAGCTTAGGAAATGAGCGGGAGGGCAGGACAGATACGCAGTATTTT | CASSLGNEREGRTDTQYF
- | - | TRBJ1-4 | TRBV28 | TGTGCCAGCAGTCACCAGACAATCTACGGACTGTTTTTT | CASSHQTIYGLFF